What follows are 14 T cell receptor beta chains derived from one specimen sequenced in a study of CD8 T cells in ankylosing spondylitis (TCRdb year 2017). These receptors lack a known antigen. The library was prepared using 5' RACE. Reads for this sample came from an Illumina HiSeq 2500. TCRdb itself trimmed the public reads at Q25 with fastp, ran MiXCR and retained productive beta chains. CDR3 protein sequences are deduplicated, and each keeps its most common genes and DNA. This sample holds about 500,000 distinct CDR3 sequences; about 12% were observed only once. Jointly, the top ten make up over 6.5% of the sample. Study-wide conclusions, independent of this receptor: Blood from ankylosing spondylitis patients appeared to be characterized by a TCR beta motif made up of under ten highly homologous amino acid variants.

Material: blood, either unsorted or a sorted T cell fraction (not recorded which). The receptors were gathered from a male donor with ankylosing spondylitis.

The CDR3 coding sequence is TGTGCCAGCAGTCGGGACAGCGGGGAGCTGTTTTTT. The encoded protein is CASSRDSGELFF. The chain links TRBV7-9 to TRBJ2-2, with 7 bases aligning to TRBD1. V dropped 6 bases and J dropped 7; count of bases not matched to a gene: 2. CDR1 is SEHNR, CDR2 FQNEAQ, per germline (reference sequence). The CDR3 is made up of 12 amino acids.

The CDR3 coding sequence is TGTGCCAGCAGCCTCGGGACTAGCGGGAGGATGTGGGAGACCCAGTACTTC. This gives the protein CASSLGTSGRMWETQYF. The rearrangement joins TRBV12-3 or TRBV12-4 to TRBJ2-5; 15 bases match TRBD2. The CDR3 totals 17 residues. With V trimmed by 6 bases and J by 5 bases, 10 bases remained unmatched.

This chain connects TRBV28 to TRBJ2-7, with 8 bases fitting TRBD2. After removal of 5 bases from V and 3 bases from J, the junction contained 9 bases not matched to a gene. Germline V gene data show CDR1 as MDHEN and CDR2 as SYDVKM. This CDR3 has 15 amino acids. DNA for the CDR3: TGTGCCAGCAGTAGTCCAGCGGGAGCGAACTACGAGCAGTACGTC. Translation: CASSSPAGANYEQYV.

There are a few counts of this clonotype. The chain carries TRBV30 and TRBJ2-3; 8 bases are shared with TRBD1. The trim removed 6 bases at V and 0 bases at J, leaving 8 bases unmatched. Per germline, CDR1 GTSNPN and CDR2 SVGIG (reference sequence). CDR3 length equals 15 residues. The CDR3 DNA follows: TGTGCCTGTCAGACCGACAGGGGTAGCACAGATACGCAGTATTTT. Protein sequence: CACQTDRGSTDTQYF.

Only a few counts were recorded for this clonotype. The V and J genes are TRBV20-1 and TRBJ2-1; 10 nucleotides line up with TRBD1. With V trimmed by 6 bases and J by 7 bases, 9 bases remained unmatched. Germline V gives CDR1 DFQATT, CDR2 SNEGSKA (reference sequence). The CDR3 spans 14 residues. Here the CDR3 reads CSARRQGARNEQFF. CDR3 bases: TGCAGTGCCCGGAGACAGGGGGCAAGGAATGAGCAGTTCTTC.

This clonotype was observed a few times. V is TRBV7-2 and J is TRBJ2-5; 11 bases map to TRBD2. The junction had 8 bases not matched to a gene; V was cut back by 8 bases and J by 3 bases. The CDR3 covers 15 residues. Germline V gives CDR1 SGHTA, CDR2 FQGNSA. This CDR3 is CASARGGLAEETQYF. CDR3 DNA sequence: TGTGCCAGCGCCAGAGGGGGACTAGCGGAAGAGACCCAGTACTTC.

This clonotype appeared many times. The rearrangement joins TRBV7-2 to TRBJ1-5; no reliable D call. This CDR3 contains 13 residues. V was cut by 5 bases and J by 7 bases, with 12 bases left in between. The germline CDR1 and CDR2 sequences are SGHTA and FQGNSA. CDR3 nucleotide sequence: TGTGCCAGCAGCCCAGACCAAGCCCAGCCCCAGCATTTT. This sequence encodes CASSPDQAQPQHF.

The chain links TRBV7-2 to TRBJ2-7; D perhaps matches TRBD2 (7 bases). Trimming removed 5 bases from V and 2 bases from J, with 16 bases in between. This CDR3 has 15 residues. Germline loops: CDR1 SGHTA, CDR2 FQGNSA. CDR3 in DNA: TGTGCCAGCAGCCTGTTTAGGGGGGGCGCCTACGAGCAGTACGTC. Its translation: CASSLFRGGAYEQYV.

This clonotype came up a few times. This chain joins TRBV18 and TRBJ2-7; no reliable D call. The germline V gene has CDR1 KGHSH and CDR2 LQKENI. This CDR3 has 13 amino acids. V lost 2 bases and J 3 bases, leaving 8 bases between the germline ends. This chain's CDR3 is CASSPTSDYEQYV. The CDR3 DNA sequence: TGTGCCAGCTCACCAACTTCGGACTACGAGCAGTACGTC.

Many counts were recorded for this clonotype. V and J are TRBV5-1 and TRBJ1-6, with 10 bases identical to TRBD1. J was trimmed by 9 bases and V by 4 bases; bases with no gene match: 4. This CDR3 is built from 14 residues. Germline CDR1 reads SGHRS; CDR2 reads YFSETQ. CDR3 sequence (DNA): TGCGCCAGCAGCCCCGGACAGGGGGGTTCACCCCTCCACTTT. This sequence encodes CASSPGQGGSPLHF.

V gene TRBV3-1 combines with J gene TRBJ1-2, with no clear D. The V gene's germline CDR1 is LGHDT and CDR2 YNNKEL (reference sequence). The CDR3 is made up of 15 amino acids. Trimming removed 0 bases from V and 4 bases from J, with 12 bases in between. Written as DNA, the CDR3 is TGTGCCAGCAGCCAAGAGGCAAGGCCTCTCTATGGCTACACCTTC. Translating it yields CASSQEARPLYGYTF.

This chain connects TRBV11-2 to TRBJ1-2; 8 positions match TRBD1. The germline V gene has CDR1 SGHAT and CDR2 FQNNGV. The CDR3 length is 13 residues. Trimming took 1 base from V and 9 from J; bases not matched to a gene: 4. CDR3 in DNA: TGTGCCAGCAGCTTAGGGACAGGGTCTCGCTACACCTTC. This sequence encodes CASSLGTGSRYTF.

There are a few counts of this clonotype. The chain couples TRBV19 to TRBJ2-7, with D possibly TRBD1 on 6 matching bases. Germline CDR1 and CDR2: LNHDA and SQIVND (reference sequence). CDR3 length: 16 residues. With 4 bases removed from V and 1 base from J, the gap between germline ends came to 17 bases. The CDR3 bases are TGTGCCAGTAGTACCCCGTCGGACAGAAATTCCTACGAGCAGTACTTC. Translating gives CASSTPSDRNSYEQYF. Full variable domain (rest looked up from reference TRBV19 and TRBJ2-7): DGGITQSPKYLFRKEGQNVTLSCEQNLNHDAMYWYRQDPGQGLRLIYYSQIVNDFQKGDIAEGYSVSREKKESFPLTVTSAQKNPTAFYLCASSTPSDRNSYEQYFGPGTRLTVT.

The J gene is TRBJ2-7, the V gene TRBV6-5; 7 bases agree with TRBD2. With 0 bases clipped from V and 0 bases from J, the junction kept 5 bases outside the gene matches. There are 16 residues in the CDR3. Germline V lookup: CDR1 MNHEY, CDR2 SVGAGI. The CDR3 nucleotides read TGTGCCAGCAGTTACTCGACGGGCGGGAGCTCCTACGAGCAGTACGTC. Its protein is CASSYSTGGSSYEQYV.